This record concerns one T cell receptor (beta chain) sequence. No antigen is known for it. The data stem from a study of siplizumab effects on memory and regulatory T cells. Study-wide results and limits: Memory cells seemed less diverse than naive T cells, which also seemed major contributors to the alloresponse.

This table comes from immunoSEQ multiplex PCR, and its TCRdb copy is limited to in-frame clones, with some not included. Here the sample spans about 63,000 clones, roughly 83% being singletons. The CDR3 has 11 residues. V dropped 0 bases and J dropped 10 bases, with 7 bases sitting between them. Germline CDR1 reads SGHTS; CDR2 reads YDEGEE. Material for sequencing was memory CD4+ T cells sorted from blood. This receptor was taken from a human donor in good health. This chain joins TRBV5-8 and TRBJ1-2; D gene unclear. The DNA of the CDR3 is TGTGCCAGCAGCTTGGACCCTATCTACACCTTC. The encoded protein is CASSLDPIYTF.